The next 3 T cell receptor beta chains were all read from a single sample in a study of blood T cells in healthy people across ages. The second PCR ran about 6 to 11 cycles with a sample-barcoded 5' primer and J-beta primers. TCRdb itself ran the 5' RACE reads through MiXCR, one entry per CDR3 protein. The sample comprises more than 500,000 distinct CDR3 sequences, about 25% of which are singletons, and over 3.5% rests with the top ten. In addition, the sample was reused for a study of T cells of mothers and their children.

Sequencing used blood. All receptors derive from a boy aged 2 to 9 in good health.

The chain employs TRBV7-2 and TRBJ2-1, with a possible D match to TRBD2 (6 bases). Germline V gene sequence: CDR1 SGHTA, CDR2 FQGNSA. Trimming cost V 1 base and J 15 bases, with 13 bases left between them. The CDR3 extends over 12 amino acids. CDR3 DNA sequence: TGTGCCAGCAGCTTAGTTTCGGGGCGGGGGTTCTTC. Protein product: CASSLVSGRGFF.

This clonotype was recorded at least ten times. The gene calls are TRBV7-2 and TRBJ2-1, with D perhaps matching TRBD1 or TRBD2 (5 bases each). V lost 5 bases, J lost 2 bases, and 13 bases lay in between. The CDR3 is made up of 15 amino acids. In germline, CDR1 is SGHTA, CDR2 FQGNSA. CDR3 coding DNA: TGTGCCAGCAGCGTAGAGGGACCAGCCTACAATGAGCAGTTCTTC. Amino acids: CASSVEGPAYNEQFF.

The CDR3 protein is CSAQMNRDTEAFF. In DNA, the CDR3 is TGCAGTGCCCAGATGAACCGGGACACTGAAGCTTTCTTT. J is TRBJ1-1 and V is TRBV20-1, with D uncertain. CDR3 size: 13 residues. Germline V gene sequence: CDR1 DFQATT, CDR2 SNEGSKA (reference sequence). V lost 6 bases and J lost 3, with 14 bases in between.